Reported below is one T cell receptor beta chain. Germline V gene sequence: CDR1 MDHEN, CDR2 SYDVKM. The ends were cut back, 3 bases at V and 3 bases at J, with 14 bases in the middle. The CDR3 is made up of 15 amino acids. The data were taken from a study of T cell changes during pregnancy in multiple sclerosis. Repertoires were generated with immunoSEQ multiplex PCR, while TCRdb's copy carries only in-frame clones and drops some. The sample has about 33,000 clones; approximately 91% are singletons. The chain is built from TRBV28 and TRBJ1-2, with D possibly being TRBD1 (5 bases). This TCR came from a female donor in good health, enrolled as a control in a pregnancy study. The source material was CD4+ T cells from peripheral blood mononuclear cells, sampled in the third trimester of pregnancy. This chain's CDR3 is CASSLPRGVDYGYTF. The CDR3, as DNA: TGTGCCAGCAGTTTGCCCCGGGGGGTCGACTATGGCTACACCTTC.